The 5 T cell receptor beta chains listed next were all sequenced from one sample in a study of early T cells in non-severe SARS-CoV-2 infection. In TCRdb, the 5' RACE reads were re-called with MiXCR into one record per CDR3 protein. The profile shows 42,000 or so distinct CDR3 sequences, more than 9% of them singletons. Material for sequencing was whole blood. The receptors were sampled from an adult who was a healthcare worker with PCR-confirmed SARS-CoV-2 infection or an uninfected control (not recorded which).

This clonotype has a count of ten or more. The chain links TRBV6-6 to TRBJ1-1, with a tentative D call TRBD1 (6 bases). The CDR3 extends over 14 amino acids. The ends were cut back, 8 bases at V and 1 base at J, with 14 bases in the middle. The V gene's germline CDR1 is MNHNY and CDR2 SVGAGI (reference sequence). In DNA, the CDR3 is TGTGCCAGCTCATCTCGACAGGAGAACACTGAAGCTTTCTTT. This gives the protein CASSSRQENTEAFF.

In this sample, this clonotype turned up a few times. This chain joins TRBV28 and TRBJ2-4; D remains ambiguous. This CDR3 region has 13 residues. Trimming shortened V by 6 bases and J by 0 bases, and 6 bases separated the two germline ends. Germline V gene lookup returns CDR1 MDHEN and CDR2 SYDVKM. The CDR3 nucleotides read TGTGCCAGCAGACCCCTAGCCAAAAACATTCAGTACTTC. It specifies CASRPLAKNIQYF.

This clonotype was seen a few times. V usage is TRBV29-1 and J usage is TRBJ2-5; the D gene is possibly TRBD2 (6 bases). CDR1 is SQVTM, CDR2 ANQGSEA, per germline. The CDR3 runs to 14 residues. V lost 3 bases and J 4 bases, leaving 15 bases between the germline ends. In nucleotides, the CDR3 is TGCAGCGTTGATTGGGGGAGGCCGGGAGAGACCCAGTACTTC. Protein product: CSVDWGRPGETQYF.

This clonotype was seen ten or more times. This chain connects TRBV7-3 to TRBJ2-7; D remains ambiguous. Germline V CDR1 and CDR2: SGHTA, FQGTGA. This CDR3 has 13 residues. Trimming stripped 2 bases from V and 2 bases from J, with 7 bases between. CDR3 residues: CASSLGRTYEQYF. Written as DNA, the CDR3 is TGTGCCAGCAGCTTAGGACGGACCTACGAGCAGTACTTC. Full variable domain (missing parts from reference TRBV7-3 and TRBJ2-7): GAGVSQTPSNKVTEKGKYVELRCDPISGHTALYWYRQSLGQGPEFLIYFQGTGAADDSGLPNDRFFAVRPEGSVSTLKIQRTERGDSAVYLCASSLGRTYEQYFGPGTRLTVT.

By share of the sample, this clonotype is medium-sized. The J gene is TRBJ2-6, the V gene TRBV28, with D perhaps matching TRBD1 (6 bases). The CDR3 runs 16 residues. Germline CDR1 reads MDHEN; CDR2 reads SYDVKM. Trimming took off 8 bases at V and 2 bases at J, with 16 bases between the two ends. The CDR3 coding sequence is TGTGCCAGCGAGACCTCACAGGGCGCTGGGGCCAACGTCCTGACTTTC. Translating gives CASETSQGAGANVLTF. The complete variable domain, with remaining parts taken from reference TRBV28 and TRBJ2-6, reads DVKVTQSSRYLVKRTGEKVFLECVQDMDHENMFWYRQDPGLGLRLIYFSYDVKMKEKGDIPEGYSVSREKKERFSLILESASTNQTSMYLCASETSQGAGANVLTFGAGSRLTVL.